This T cell receptor beta chain stems from a study of blood T cell repertoires in COVID-19 (dated by TCRdb to about 2020). As for the study more broadly: Samples covering the acute and convalescent phases of COVID-19 were provided by collaborators in the United States, Italy and Spain. Samples came from the ongoing ImmuneRACE study (first 160 participants) plus 1,254 subjects from 6 global collaborators. The repertoires were made available in a free public database intended to serve as a resource for research on the immune response to SARS-CoV-2. The material from the prospective study consisted of cDNA or gDNA derived from T cells, B-cell-depleted T cells, or PBMCs. Where available, HLA class I and class II types were taken from metadata supplied by the sample provider and were not determined by assay-based typing. Sample metadata almost always included a de-identified subject ID, COVID-19 status, age in years and sex. Deeply sampled blood TCRbeta repertoires from subjects exposed to, actively infected with, or recovered from COVID-19 were included in the dataset. Study-level results and caveats: The amount of clinical and demographic metadata varied by source and participant and was provided uncurated.

The CDR3 numbers 12 residues from cysteine through phenylalanine. Kept here is only the CDR3 DNA, which spans 36 bases and is read in frame from base 1. Taken from the germline V gene, the CDR1 and CDR2 loops are SGDLS and YYNGEE. V lost 0 bases and J lost 6 bases; the stretch between them is 4 bases long. Enrolling through a virtual design, the prospective study's participants ranged in age from roughly 18 to 89 years and lived across 20 to 25 United States geographic areas. In the prospective study, cohorts were assigned on the basis of participant-reported clinical history obtained from a screening survey and a study questionnaire. For ImmuneRACE Cohort 3, a participant was defined as recovered based on two consecutive negative NP/OP PCR tests, clearance by a healthcare professional, or resolution of symptoms. In the prospective study, whole blood, serum and a nasopharyngeal or oropharyngeal swab were collected from each participant by mobile phlebotomists. Participants in the prospective study had the option to provide additional blood draws and questionnaires over a 2-month period. Blood samples from the prospective study were shipped frozen or at room temperature prior to DNA extraction.

TCRbeta CDR3 regions were amplified from genomic DNA by means of the immunoSEQ Assay, a bias-controlled multiplex PCR. In the authors' own workflow: Nucleated cell counts per sample were estimated from amplification of reference gene primers within the assay. Sequence reads were collapsed and filtered to measure the absolute abundance of every unique TCRbeta CDR3 rearrangement. For each sample, productive Simpson clonality was calculated as the square root of Simpson's diversity index across productive rearrangements. TCRdb stores this immuneACCESS table with in-frame sequences only. Part of the clones is absent; in the studies checked, under half of the shortfall reflects unresolved V genes, and no reason is known for the rest. The V and J calls and clone size were taken over from that table, and D and trimming were inferred from the DNA. The sample table lists just over 300,000 clones, roughly 86% of them with a count of one. The top ten clonotypes cover approximately 9% of the sample.

To note about this clone: Its antigen remains undetermined. Base qualities are not provided; no much larger clone lies one nucleotide away.

Material: PBMCs or T cells enriched from blood (not recorded which). The clonotype comes from a woman between 18 and 29 years old who had recovered from COVID-19. The V and J segments used are TRBV9 and TRBJ2-1; too little of a D gene remains to name it. The CDR3 region reads CASSVAGNEQFF. The bases read TGTGCCAGCAGCGTAGCGGGCAATGAGCAGTTCTTC.